The sequence of this TCR beta chain was determined in a study of shared clonotypes between healthy human individuals. Findings and limits, study-wide: The sharing of roughly 5% of naive CD4 clonotypes was seen across a handful of donors.

Each subset's genomic DNA was split evenly across several immunoSEQ plates. The table came from immunoSEQ multiplex PCR; TCRdb's copy has only in-frame clones and leaves some out. The data contain some 680,000 clones, roughly 73% of them singletons. This clone was counted only a few times. Its matching antigen is unknown. The source of this sequence is a woman aged 25 to 39 in good health. Sequencing was done on a sample of memory CD4+ T cells sorted from blood. Subset described: CD45RA-negative fraction.

The CDR3 region has the DNA TGCGCCAGCAGCCAAATTCCCGGTGGAGAGACCCAGTACTTC. Translated, it gives CASSQIPGGETQYF. The chain has TRBV4-1 and TRBJ2-5, with D hard to call. Germline CDR1 and CDR2: MGHRA and YSYEKL. The CDR3 contains 14 residues. V was shortened by 2 bases and J by 4 bases, with 11 bases between the two germline ends.